This T cell receptor (beta chain) was observed in a study of STAT5B mutations in CD4+ large granular lymphocyte leukemia. Broader study findings: No patients shared main leukemic clonotypes, though roughly 25% appeared at low frequency elsewhere. Top patient clones used TRBV06 genes more often: 8/27 versus 2/35 in controls.

Germline CDR1 is MNHEY and CDR2 is SVGAGI. V lost 5 bases and J 8 bases, leaving 16 bases between the germline ends. This CDR3 spans 15 amino acids. For this clone: Antigen specificity is unknown.

Profiled with immunoSEQ multiplex PCR; TCRdb holds only in-frame clones, not every one. The profile shows 20,000 to 25,000 clones, around 80% of them singletons. Buffy coats from healthy blood donors served as controls. Sequencing input: CD4+ T cells from blood buffy coats. V is TRBV6-5 and J is TRBJ1-6; unclear D gene. The sequence was collected from a human donor in good health. The CDR3, as DNA: TGTGCCAGCAGTAAAACGGACTTCTTAGATTCACCCCTCCACTTT. Encoded protein: CASSKTDFLDSPLHF.